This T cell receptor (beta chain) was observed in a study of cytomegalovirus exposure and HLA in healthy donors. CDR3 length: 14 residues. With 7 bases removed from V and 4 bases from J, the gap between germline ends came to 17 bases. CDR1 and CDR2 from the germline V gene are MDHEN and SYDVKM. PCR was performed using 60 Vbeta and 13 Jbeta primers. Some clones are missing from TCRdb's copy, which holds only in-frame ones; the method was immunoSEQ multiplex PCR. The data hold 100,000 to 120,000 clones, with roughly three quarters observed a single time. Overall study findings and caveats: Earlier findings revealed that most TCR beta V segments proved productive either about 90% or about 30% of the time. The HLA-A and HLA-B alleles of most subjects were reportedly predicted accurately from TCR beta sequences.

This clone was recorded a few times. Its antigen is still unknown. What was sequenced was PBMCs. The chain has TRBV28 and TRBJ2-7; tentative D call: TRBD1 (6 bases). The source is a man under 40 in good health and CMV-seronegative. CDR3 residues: CASISTGSWYEQYF. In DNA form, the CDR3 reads TGTGCCAGCATCTCAACAGGGAGCTGGTACGAGCAGTACTTC.